A single sample is the source of the 32 T cell receptor beta chains below, sequenced in a study of monozygotic twins with inflammatory bowel disease. Using the 5' RACE reads, TCRdb records one entry per CDR3 protein without DNA. The ten top clones account for approximately 7.7%, within a sample of around 220,000 distinct CDR3 sequences. The sequenced sample consisted of blood. The origin of the receptors is a human donor with ulcerative colitis or Crohn's disease, or a healthy co-twin of an affected twin (not recorded which).

V is TRBV6-5 and J is TRBJ1-1. Germline V CDR1 and CDR2: MNHEY, SVGAGI. This CDR3 is 17 amino acids long. The CDR3 is CASSYSMRTRVNTEAFF.

The gene calls are TRBV9 and TRBJ1-2; TCRdb calls TRBD1, which cannot be checked without DNA. CDR1 is SGDLS, CDR2 YYNGEE, per germline. The CDR3 contains 15 residues. CDR3 region: CASSVEGGSFYGYTF.

The chain links TRBV15 to TRBJ2-1. CDR1 and CDR2 (germline): LNHNV, YYDKDF (reference sequence). The CDR3 totals 13 residues. CDR3: CATSESSYNEQFF.

The V gene is TRBV5-8, the J gene TRBJ1-5. This CDR3 has 13 residues. Looked up from germline, CDR1 is SGHTS and CDR2 is YDEGEE. CDR3 protein: CAISFQRSEPQHF.

The rearrangement joins TRBV2 to TRBJ1-6; absent DNA, TCRdb's TRBD1 call cannot be checked. The germline gives CDR1 SNHLY, CDR2 FYNNEI. The CDR3 is made up of 16 amino acids. The CDR3 sequence: CASRQQPGQGNSPLHF.

The chain links TRBV12-3 or TRBV12-4 to TRBJ1-3; TCRdb calls TRBD1, which cannot be checked without DNA. The CDR3 is 13 amino acids. The CDR3 protein is CASSRQAGNTIYF.

The CDR3 protein is CASSQAGQGANEQFF. The V gene is TRBV4-1, the J gene TRBJ2-1; TCRdb outputs TRBD1, but without DNA this stays unchecked. CDR3 length: 15 amino acids. Germline-derived CDR1 and CDR2 are MGHRA and YSYEKL.

CDR3 loop: CASSQSGGRTFNEQFF. J is TRBJ2-1 and V is TRBV3-1; TCRdb selects TRBD1, and the lack of DNA leaves this call unchecked. CDR1 and CDR2 (germline): LGHDT, YNNKEL (reference sequence). This CDR3 is 16 amino acids long.

V is TRBV4-1 and J is TRBJ1-3. Germline CDR1 and CDR2: MGHRA and YSYEKL. The CDR3 contains 15 residues. Here the CDR3 reads CASSLLPDKASNRYF.

The chain has TRBV20-1 and TRBJ2-3; TCRdb reports TRBD2, a call that lacks DNA to check it against. The germline V gene has CDR1 DFQATT and CDR2 SNEGSKA (reference sequence). This CDR3 is 14 amino acids long. CDR3 protein: CSADLAGVPDTQYF.

This chain connects TRBV7-2 to TRBJ2-6. The germline V gene has CDR1 SGHTA and CDR2 FQGNSA. The CDR3 is made up of 13 amino acids. The CDR3 here is CASSLVGANVLTF.

The chain uses TRBV5-1 and TRBJ2-5; TCRdb picks TRBD2, but there is no DNA to check that call. This CDR3 has 15 residues. Germline-derived CDR1 and CDR2 are SGHRS and YFSETQ. CDR3 sequence: CASSRYSGDGETQYF.

The gene calls are TRBV28 and TRBJ2-7; TCRdb's D call of TRBD2 is untestable without DNA. Looked up from germline, CDR1 is MDHEN and CDR2 is SYDVKM. The CDR3 contains 14 residues. The CDR3 region is CGSQTSGSSYEQYF.

This rearrangement joins TRBV3-1 to TRBJ2-7; TCRdb picks TRBD2, but there is no DNA to check that call. This CDR3 spans 13 amino acids. Looked up from germline, CDR1 is LGHDT and CDR2 is YNNKEL (reference sequence). CDR3 in amino acids: CASSQRDLLEQYF.

The chain recombines TRBV5-1 with TRBJ2-1. Germline CDR1 is SGHRS and CDR2 is YFSETQ. The CDR3 is made up of 16 amino acids. The CDR3 reads CASSLEPGGTYNEQFF. The variable domain in full, with the rest retrieved from reference TRBV5-1 and TRBJ2-1, is KAGVTQTPRYLIKTRGQQVTLSCSPISGHRSVSWYQQTPGQGLQFLFEYFSETQRNKGNFPGRFSGRQFSNSRSEMNVSTLELGDSALYLCASSLEPGGTYNEQFFGPGTRLTVL.

This chain links TRBV7-6 with TRBJ2-5; the TCRdb D gene call, TRBD2, has no DNA to confirm it. This CDR3 is 16 amino acids long. Per the germline V gene, CDR1 is SGHVS and CDR2 is FNYEAQ. The CDR3: CASSPTSGRHQETQYF.

The chain employs TRBV7-3 and TRBJ1-1. This CDR3 comprises 14 residues. The germline V gene encodes CDR1 SGHTA and CDR2 FQGTGA. The CDR3 loop reads CASSLTAGTNEAFF.

V is TRBV14 and J is TRBJ2-2; TCRdb designates TRBD1, a call that cannot be tested without DNA. This CDR3 is built from 13 residues. Per germline, CDR1 SGHDN and CDR2 FVKESK. The chain's CDR3 is CASRDMNTGELFF.

The chain is built from TRBV6-1 and TRBJ2-1; the TCRdb D gene call, TRBD1, has no DNA to confirm it. This CDR3 contains 16 residues. Germline V lookup: CDR1 MNHNS, CDR2 SASEGT. CDR3 amino acids: CASSPLQGAFYNEQFF.

This chain connects TRBV7-2 to TRBJ2-7; the TCRdb D gene call, TRBD2, has no DNA to confirm it. This CDR3 has 16 amino acids. CDR1 and CDR2 from the germline V gene are SGHTA and FQGNSA. CDR3 protein: CASSSPRAGAIYEQYF.

The chain carries TRBV15 and TRBJ1-1. CDR1 and CDR2 from the germline V gene are LNHNV and YYDKDF (reference sequence). This CDR3 is built from 13 residues. The CDR3 is CATSRDVRTEAFF.

The gene calls are TRBV6-1 and TRBJ2-7; TCRdb outputs TRBD2, but without DNA this stays unchecked. CDR1 is MNHNS, CDR2 SASEGT, per germline. The CDR3 is 14 residues long. The CDR3 sequence: CASGRASGAYEQYF.

The CDR3 protein is CATSDAGTHNEQFF. The V call is TRBV24-1, the J call TRBJ2-1; TCRdb gives TRBD2 as the D gene, but with no DNA this cannot be confirmed. CDR3 length: 14 residues. Germline lookup yields CDR1 KGHDR and CDR2 SFDVKD.

The chain couples TRBV5-4 to TRBJ2-5; the TCRdb call, TRBD2, lacks DNA for checking. This CDR3 contains 16 residues. The germline CDR1 and CDR2 sequences are SGHNT and YYREEE (reference sequence). CDR3 amino acids: CASSFPGGELLATQYF. Full variable domain (rest looked up from reference TRBV5-4 and TRBJ2-5): ETGVTQSPTHLIKTRGQQVTLRCSSQSGHNTVSWYQQALGQGPQFIFQYYREEENGRGNFPPRFSGLQFPNYSSELNVNALELDDSALYLCASSFPGGELLATQYFGPGTRLLVL.

This sequence joins TRBV7-9 and TRBJ2-5; TCRdb indicates TRBD1, and absent DNA this call remains unverified. The CDR3 contains 14 residues. Germline lookup yields CDR1 SEHNR and CDR2 FQNEAQ (reference sequence). The CDR3 sequence is CASSLETGRETQYF.

The J gene is TRBJ1-5, the V gene TRBV20-1; the TCRdb D gene call, TRBD1, has no DNA to confirm it. CDR1 and CDR2 from the germline V gene are DFQATT and SNEGSKA (reference sequence). This CDR3 region has 13 residues. The CDR3 protein is CSAPGQGLQPQHF.

The J gene is TRBJ1-5, the V gene TRBV20-1; TCRdb designates TRBD1, a call that cannot be tested without DNA. Germline V gene sequence: CDR1 DFQATT, CDR2 SNEGSKA (reference sequence). This CDR3 has 16 amino acids. The CDR3 here is CSAGSRVESGNQPQHF.

The CDR3 sequence is CSAFDQNKNIQYF. The chain couples TRBV20-1 to TRBJ2-4. This CDR3 has 13 amino acids. Per germline, CDR1 DFQATT and CDR2 SNEGSKA (reference sequence).

This rearrangement joins TRBV20-1 to TRBJ2-1; TCRdb returns TRBD1, unconfirmable since there is no DNA. The length of the CDR3 is 14 residues. Germline V CDR1 and CDR2: DFQATT, SNEGSKA (reference sequence). This chain's CDR3 is CSARLGQRGNEQFF.

The chain has TRBV19 and TRBJ2-7; TCRdb outputs TRBD1, but without DNA this stays unchecked. CDR1 is LNHDA, CDR2 SQIVND, per germline (reference sequence). The CDR3 has 13 amino acids. The CDR3 sequence is CASSTGTGREQYF.

The CDR3: CASRTGQLGEQFF. The V and J genes are TRBV28 and TRBJ2-1; the TCRdb call, TRBD1, lacks DNA for checking. The CDR3 is made up of 13 amino acids. Looked up from germline, CDR1 is MDHEN and CDR2 is SYDVKM.

The genes are TRBV5-1 and TRBJ2-7. The V gene's germline CDR1 is SGHRS and CDR2 YFSETQ. This CDR3 contains 14 residues. The CDR3 is CASTETTGSYEQYF.